A selection of T cell receptor beta chains follows, all from one sample in a study of T cell changes during pregnancy in multiple sclerosis. The assay was immunoSEQ multiplex PCR, and TCRdb's table has in-frame clones only and misses some. The sample has around 80,000 clones; just over 90% are singletons. The specimen comprised peripheral blood, sampled before pregnancy. These receptors all stem from a female donor with multiple sclerosis, enrolled in a pregnancy study. The CDR3 runs from the conserved cysteine through the conserved F or W. Fields, in order: clone size, J gene, V gene, D gene, CDR3 protein, CDR3 DNA. D genes are given only for firm matches. Only part of the rows carry a size: once, few, many, or a class if the clone is expanded.

>-|TRBJ2-3|TRBV6-1|-
CASSVPLGGGTDTQYF
TGTGCCAGCAGTGTACCTCTCGGAGGAGGGACAGATACGCAGTATTTT
>-|TRBJ1-1|TRBV18|-
CASSTGRQEWGTEAFF
TGTGCCAGCTCCACGGGGAGACAGGAATGGGGCACTGAAGCTTTCTTT
>-|TRBJ2-5|TRBV29-1|TRBD2
CSVEDRGGGGETQYF
TGCAGCGTTGAAGATCGAGGCGGGGGTGGAGAGACCCAGTACTTC
>-|TRBJ1-3|TRBV5-4|-
CASSLAGVASGNTIYF
TGTGCCAGCAGCTTGGCCGGAGTGGCCTCTGGAAACACCATATATTTT
>-|TRBJ1-6|TRBV6-5|-
CASSYRSSYNSPLHF
TGTGCCAGCAGTTACCGGAGCTCCTATAATTCACCCCTCCACTTT
>-|TRBJ1-2|TRBV30|TRBD1
CAWSEDRGFFLGYTF
TGTGCCTGGAGTGAGGACAGGGGCTTTTTTTTAGGCTACACCTTC
>-|TRBJ1-5|TRBV5-1|TRBD1
CASSLGDSGAQPQHF
TGCGCCAGCAGCTTGGGGGACAGTGGAGCTCAGCCCCAGCATTTT
>-|TRBJ1-1|TRBV19|TRBD1
CASSMTGQGEAFF
TGTGCCAGTAGTATGACGGGACAGGGTGAAGCTTTCTTT
>once|TRBJ1-1|TRBV4-2|TRBD1
CASSHAGQAAEAFF
TGTGCCAGCAGCCACGCCGGACAGGCCGCTGAAGCTTTCTTT
>-|TRBJ2-1|TRBV4-2|TRBD2
CASSQSGVAEPRLF
TGTGCCAGCAGTCAAAGCGGGGTAGCGGAGCCCCGACTCTTC
>-|TRBJ2-7|TRBV11-2|-
CASSLVAARTSYEQYF
TGTGCCAGCAGCTTGGTTGCGGCCCGAACAAGTTACGAGCAGTACTTC
>-|TRBJ1-1|TRBV7-9|-
CASSLEEGMNTEAFF
TGTGCCAGCAGCTTAGAGGAGGGGATGAACACTGAAGCTTTCTTT
>-|TRBJ2-1|TRBV10-3|TRBD1
CAITHSRDSVYNEQFF
TGTGCCATCACTCATTCCCGGGACAGCGTCTACAATGAGCAGTTCTTC
>-|TRBJ2-1|TRBV6-5|TRBD1
CASTKRQGGYNEQFF
TGTGCCAGCACTAAGAGACAGGGGGGCTACAATGAGCAGTTCTTC
>once|TRBJ1-2|TRBV2|-
CASSEMRGAQRGYTF
TGTGCCAGCAGTGAAATGCGGGGGGCTCAGAGGGGCTACACCTTC
>-|TRBJ1-1|TRBV11-2|TRBD1
CASSTGTGSGAFF
TGTGCCAGCAGCACGGGGACAGGCTCTGGAGCTTTCTTT
>-|TRBJ2-6|TRBV2|-
CASSGWRTVSGANVLTF
TGTGCCAGCAGTGGATGGCGGACTGTCTCTGGGGCCAACGTCCTGACTTTC
>-|TRBJ1-5|TRBV27|-
CASSLSGGARQPQHF
TGTGCCAGCAGTTTATCAGGGGGGGCCAGACAGCCCCAGCATTTT